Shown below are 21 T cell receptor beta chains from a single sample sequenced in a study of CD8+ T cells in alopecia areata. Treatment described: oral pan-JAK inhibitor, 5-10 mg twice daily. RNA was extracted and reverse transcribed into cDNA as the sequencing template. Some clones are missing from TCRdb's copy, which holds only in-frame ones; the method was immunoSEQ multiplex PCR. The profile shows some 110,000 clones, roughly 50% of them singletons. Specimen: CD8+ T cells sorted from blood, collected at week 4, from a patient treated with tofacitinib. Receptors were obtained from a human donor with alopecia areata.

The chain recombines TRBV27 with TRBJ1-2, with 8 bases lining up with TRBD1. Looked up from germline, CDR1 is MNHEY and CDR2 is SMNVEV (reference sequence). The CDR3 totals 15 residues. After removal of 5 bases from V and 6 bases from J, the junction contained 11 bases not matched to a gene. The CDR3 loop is CASSPITGGDDGYTF. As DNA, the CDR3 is TGTGCCAGCAGTCCGATCACAGGGGGTGATGATGGCTACACCTTC.

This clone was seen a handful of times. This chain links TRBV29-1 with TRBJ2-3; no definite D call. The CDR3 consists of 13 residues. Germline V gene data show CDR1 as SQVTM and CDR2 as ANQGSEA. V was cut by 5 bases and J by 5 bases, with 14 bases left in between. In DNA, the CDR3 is TGCAGCGTTCACACGGTATGGAGAGATACGCAGTATTTT. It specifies CSVHTVWRDTQYF.

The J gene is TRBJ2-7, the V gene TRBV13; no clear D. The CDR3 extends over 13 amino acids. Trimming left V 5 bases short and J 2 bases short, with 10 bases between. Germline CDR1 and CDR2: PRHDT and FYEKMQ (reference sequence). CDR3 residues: CASSRTPAYEQYF. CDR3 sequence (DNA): TGTGCCAGCAGCCGTACCCCCGCCTACGAGCAGTACTTC.

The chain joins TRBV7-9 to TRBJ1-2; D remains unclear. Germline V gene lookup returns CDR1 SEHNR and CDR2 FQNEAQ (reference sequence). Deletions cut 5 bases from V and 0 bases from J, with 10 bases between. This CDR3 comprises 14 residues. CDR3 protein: CASSNIYSNYGYTF. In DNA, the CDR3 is TGTGCCAGCAGCAATATCTACTCTAACTATGGCTACACCTTC.

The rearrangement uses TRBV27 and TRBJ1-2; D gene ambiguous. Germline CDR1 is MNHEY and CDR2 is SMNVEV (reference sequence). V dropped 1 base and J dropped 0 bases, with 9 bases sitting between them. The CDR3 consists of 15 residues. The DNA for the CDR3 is TGTGCCAGCAGTTTATATCCGGGCTCTAACTATGGCTACACCTTC. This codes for CASSLYPGSNYGYTF.

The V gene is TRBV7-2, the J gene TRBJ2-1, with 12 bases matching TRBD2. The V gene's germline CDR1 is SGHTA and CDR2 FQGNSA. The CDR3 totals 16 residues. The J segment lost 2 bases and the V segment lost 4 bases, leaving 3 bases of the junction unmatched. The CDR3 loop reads CASSSGLAGPYNEQFF. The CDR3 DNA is TGTGCCAGCAGCTCCGGACTAGCGGGGCCCTACAATGAGCAGTTCTTC. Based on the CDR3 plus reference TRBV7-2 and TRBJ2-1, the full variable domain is GAGVSQSPSNKVTEKGKDVELRCDPISGHTALYWYRQSLGQGLEFLIYFQGNSAPDKSGLPSDRFSAERTGGSVSTLTIQRTQQEDSAVYLCASSSGLAGPYNEQFFGPGTRLTVL.

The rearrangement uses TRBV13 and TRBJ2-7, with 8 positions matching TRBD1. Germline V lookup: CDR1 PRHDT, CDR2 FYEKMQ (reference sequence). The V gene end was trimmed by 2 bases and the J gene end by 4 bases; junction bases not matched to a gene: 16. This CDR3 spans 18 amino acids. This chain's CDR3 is CASSLTETGATRQYEQYF. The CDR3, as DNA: TGTGCCAGCAGCTTAACCGAGACAGGGGCGACAAGGCAGTACGAGCAGTACTTC.

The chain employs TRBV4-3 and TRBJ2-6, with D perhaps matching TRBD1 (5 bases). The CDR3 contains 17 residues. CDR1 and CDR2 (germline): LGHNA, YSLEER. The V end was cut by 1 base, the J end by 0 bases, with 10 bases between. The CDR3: CASSQVGEGSGANVLTF. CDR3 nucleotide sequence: TGCGCCAGCAGCCAAGTAGGGGAAGGCTCTGGGGCCAACGTCCTGACTTTC.

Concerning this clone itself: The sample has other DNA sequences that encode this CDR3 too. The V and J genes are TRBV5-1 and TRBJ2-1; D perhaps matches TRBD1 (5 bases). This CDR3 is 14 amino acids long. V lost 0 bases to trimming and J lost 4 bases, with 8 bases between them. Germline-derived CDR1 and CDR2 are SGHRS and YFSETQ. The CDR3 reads CASSLAGPYNEQFF. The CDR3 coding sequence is TGCGCCAGCAGCTTGGCAGGGCCGTACAATGAGCAGTTCTTC.

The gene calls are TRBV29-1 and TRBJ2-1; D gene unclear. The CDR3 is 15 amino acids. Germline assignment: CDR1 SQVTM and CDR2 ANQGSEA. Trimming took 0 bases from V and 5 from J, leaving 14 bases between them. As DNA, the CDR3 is TGCAGCGTTGAAGATAGTAGTTCCCAGCACAATGAGCAGTTCTTC. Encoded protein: CSVEDSSSQHNEQFF.

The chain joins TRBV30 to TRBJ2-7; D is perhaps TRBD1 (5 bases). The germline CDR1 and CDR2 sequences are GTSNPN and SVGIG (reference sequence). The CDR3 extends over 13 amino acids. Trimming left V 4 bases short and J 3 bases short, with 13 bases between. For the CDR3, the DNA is TGTGCCTGGACTCAGGGCTCCCACTACGAGCAGTACTTC. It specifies CAWTQGSHYEQYF.

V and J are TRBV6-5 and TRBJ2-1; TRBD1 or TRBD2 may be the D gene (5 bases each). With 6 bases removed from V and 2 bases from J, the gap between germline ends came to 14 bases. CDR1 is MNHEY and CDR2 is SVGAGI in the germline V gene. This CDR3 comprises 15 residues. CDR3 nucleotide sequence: TGTGCCAGCAGCCCCTTTGGGGGTGCCTACAATGAGCAGTTCTTC. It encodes CASSPFGGAYNEQFF.

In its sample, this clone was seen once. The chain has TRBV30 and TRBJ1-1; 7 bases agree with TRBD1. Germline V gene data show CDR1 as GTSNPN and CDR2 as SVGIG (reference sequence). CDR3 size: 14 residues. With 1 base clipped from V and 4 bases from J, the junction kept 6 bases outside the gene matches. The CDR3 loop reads CAWSDTTGFTEAFF. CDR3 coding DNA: TGTGCCTGGAGTGACACGACAGGGTTCACTGAAGCTTTCTTT.

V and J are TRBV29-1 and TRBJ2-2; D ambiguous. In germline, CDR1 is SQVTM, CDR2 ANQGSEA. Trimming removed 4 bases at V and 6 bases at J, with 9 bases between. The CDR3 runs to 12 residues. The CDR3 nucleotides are TGCAGCGTTGGAGAATTCCCCGGGGAGCTGTTTTTT. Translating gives CSVGEFPGELFF.

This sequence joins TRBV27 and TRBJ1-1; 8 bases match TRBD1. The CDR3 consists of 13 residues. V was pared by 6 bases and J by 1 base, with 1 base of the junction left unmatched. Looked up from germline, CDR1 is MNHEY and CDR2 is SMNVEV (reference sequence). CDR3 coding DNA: TGTGCCAGCAGAGACAGGGGGAACACTGAAGCTTTCTTT. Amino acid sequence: CASRDRGNTEAFF.

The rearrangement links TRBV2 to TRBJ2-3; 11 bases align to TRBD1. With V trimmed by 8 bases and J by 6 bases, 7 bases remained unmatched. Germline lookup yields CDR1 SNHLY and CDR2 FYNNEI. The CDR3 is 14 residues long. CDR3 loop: CASLGQGALDTQYF. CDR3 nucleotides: TGTGCCAGCCTTGGACAGGGGGCATTGGATACGCAGTATTTT. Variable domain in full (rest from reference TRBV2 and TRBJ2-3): EPEVTQTPSHQVTQMGQEVILRCVPISNHLYFYWYRQILGQKVEFLVSFYNNEISEKSEIFDDQFSVERPDGSNFTLKIRSTKLEDSAMYFCASLGQGALDTQYFGPGTRLTVL.

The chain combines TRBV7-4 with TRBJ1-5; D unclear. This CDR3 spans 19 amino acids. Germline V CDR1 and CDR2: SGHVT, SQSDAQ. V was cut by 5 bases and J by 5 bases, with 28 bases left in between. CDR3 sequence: CASSPHWVRAARHDQPQHF. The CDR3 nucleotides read TGTGCCAGCAGCCCCCATTGGGTTCGGGCGGCGCGTCATGATCAGCCCCAGCATTTT.

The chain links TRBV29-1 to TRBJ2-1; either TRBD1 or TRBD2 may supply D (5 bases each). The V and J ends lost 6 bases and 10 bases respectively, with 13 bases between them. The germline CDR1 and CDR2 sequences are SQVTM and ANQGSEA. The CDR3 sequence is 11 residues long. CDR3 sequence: CSVVTGTEQFF. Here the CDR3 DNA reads TGCAGCGTCGTCACCGGGACCGAGCAGTTCTTC.

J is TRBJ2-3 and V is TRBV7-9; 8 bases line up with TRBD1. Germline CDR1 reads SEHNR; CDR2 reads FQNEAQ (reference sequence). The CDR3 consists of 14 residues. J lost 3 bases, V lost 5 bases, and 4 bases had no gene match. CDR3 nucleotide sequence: TGTGCCAGCAGCCGGGACAGGATGACAGATACGCAGTATTTT. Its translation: CASSRDRMTDTQYF. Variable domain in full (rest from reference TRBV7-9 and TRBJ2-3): DTGVSQNPRHKITKRGQNVTFRCDPISEHNRLYWYRQTLGQGPEFLTYFQNEAQLEKSRLLSDRFSAERPKGSFSTLEIQRTEQGDSAMYLCASSRDRMTDTQYFGPGTRLTVL.

The CDR3 here is CSVEYGEQYF. The CDR3 region has the DNA TGCAGCGTTGAATACGGCGAGCAGTACTTC. The chain combines TRBV29-1 with TRBJ2-7; D is uncertain. CDR1 is SQVTM, CDR2 ANQGSEA, per germline. Trimming removed 2 bases from V and 6 bases from J, with 5 bases in between. This CDR3 spans 10 amino acids.

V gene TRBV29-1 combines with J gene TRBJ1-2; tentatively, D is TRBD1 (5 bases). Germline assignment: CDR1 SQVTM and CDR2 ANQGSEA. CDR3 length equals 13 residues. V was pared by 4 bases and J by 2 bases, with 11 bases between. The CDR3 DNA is TGCAGCGTTGTTGGGGCAGGGAACTATGGCTACACCTTC. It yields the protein CSVVGAGNYGYTF.